This T cell receptor (beta chain) was found in a study of identical twins. CDR1 is LGHDT, CDR2 YNNKEL, per germline (reference sequence). V lost 2 bases to trimming and J lost 4 bases, with 5 bases between them. This CDR3 has 12 residues. This clonotype was seen a few times. TCRdb re-called the 5' RACE reads with MiXCR, one entry per CDR3 protein. The profile shows a few hundred thousand distinct CDR3 sequences, around 15% of them singletons. The data also belong to a second study, concerning yellow fever vaccine responses in identical twins.

Material: CD4+ T cells sorted from blood. This clonotype originated in a woman aged 18-35 years in good health. The chain links TRBV3-1 to TRBJ1-1, with D unresolved. The CDR3 protein is CASSQIATEAFF. CDR3 coding DNA: TGTGCCAGCAGCCAAATCGCCACTGAAGCTTTCTTT.